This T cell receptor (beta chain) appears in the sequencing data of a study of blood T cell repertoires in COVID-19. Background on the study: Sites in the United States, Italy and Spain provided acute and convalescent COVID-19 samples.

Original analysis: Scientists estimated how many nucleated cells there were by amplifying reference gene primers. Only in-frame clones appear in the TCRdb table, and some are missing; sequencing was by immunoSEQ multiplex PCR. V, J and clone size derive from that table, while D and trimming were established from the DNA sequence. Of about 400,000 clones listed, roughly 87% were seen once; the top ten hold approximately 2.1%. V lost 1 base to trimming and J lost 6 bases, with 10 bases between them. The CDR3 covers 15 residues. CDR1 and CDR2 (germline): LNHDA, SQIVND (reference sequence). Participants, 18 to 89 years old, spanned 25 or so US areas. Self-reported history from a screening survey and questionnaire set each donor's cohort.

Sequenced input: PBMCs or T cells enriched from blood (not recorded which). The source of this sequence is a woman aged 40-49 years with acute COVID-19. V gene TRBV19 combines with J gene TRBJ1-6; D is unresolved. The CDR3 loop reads CASSIGPSGNSPLHF. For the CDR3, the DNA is TGTGCCAGTAGTATAGGCCCCTCGGGTAATTCACCCCTCCACTTT.